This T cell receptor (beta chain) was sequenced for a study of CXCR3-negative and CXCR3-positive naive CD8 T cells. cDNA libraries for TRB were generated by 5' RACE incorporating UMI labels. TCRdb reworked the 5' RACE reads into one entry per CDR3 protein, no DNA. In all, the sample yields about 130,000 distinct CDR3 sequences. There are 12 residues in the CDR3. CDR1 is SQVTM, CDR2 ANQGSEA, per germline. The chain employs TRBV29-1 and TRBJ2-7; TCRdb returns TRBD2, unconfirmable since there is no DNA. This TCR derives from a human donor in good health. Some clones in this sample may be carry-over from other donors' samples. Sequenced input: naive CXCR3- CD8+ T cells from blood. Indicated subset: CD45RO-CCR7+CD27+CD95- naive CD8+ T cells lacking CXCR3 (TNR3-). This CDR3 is CSVGDFSYEQYF.